These T cell receptor beta chains were read from a single sample in a study of identical twins. TCRdb called the 5' RACE reads again in MiXCR, with one record for every CDR3 protein. The sample consists of approximately 260,000 distinct CDR3 sequences, around an eighth of them appearing once. Sequencing was done on a sample of memory (CD45RO+) T cells sorted from blood. The receptors originated from a woman between 18 and 30 years old in good health. Each CDR3 is given without its conserved first and last residue. Fields, in order: V gene, J gene, D gene, CDR3 protein. A D gene is named only where the DNA matches it firmly.

TRBV20-1	TRBJ1-6	TRBD1	SASPTGGWNSPLH
TRBV6-5	TRBJ2-7	TRBD1	ASVNRGTYEQY
TRBV29-1	TRBJ2-5	TRBD2	SVVGVAGGFKTQY
TRBV18	TRBJ2-7	NA	ASSSSFSSYEQY
TRBV5-1	TRBJ2-3	NA	ASSSENTQY
TRBV20-1	TRBJ2-3	NA	SATVPHKSTDTQY
TRBV6-1	TRBJ1-4	TRBD1	ASSVRQGAGEKLF
TRBV15	TRBJ2-7	TRBD2	ATSRLLAANEQY
TRBV12-3/TRBV12-4	TRBJ2-1	NA	ASCSGEPYNEQF
TRBV18	TRBJ2-7	NA	ASSSGEGTYEQY
TRBV20-1	TRBJ2-1	NA	SARGTSSYNEQF
TRBV29-1	TRBJ2-5	TRBD1	SVVDRGAVGAGETQY
TRBV5-4	TRBJ2-3	NA	ASSLGRGFADTQY
TRBV12-5	TRBJ2-7	TRBD2	ASGLPLGREIYEQY
TRBV7-2	TRBJ1-1	NA	ASRFGRWTEAF
TRBV6-5	TRBJ2-3	NA	ASSYSLRLDIDTQY
TRBV5-1	TRBJ2-5	NA	ASSLLGTRQETQY
TRBV5-1	TRBJ2-7	NA	ASSSGPHYEQY
TRBV6-1	TRBJ2-6	TRBD1	ASSRTGGAGANVLT
TRBV24-1	TRBJ2-3	TRBD2	ATSDGTSGPGDTQY
TRBV5-1	TRBJ1-6	NA	ASLLNSPLH
TRBV18	TRBJ2-7	NA	ASSQIGGPSPSYEQY
TRBV18	TRBJ1-4	NA	ASSPPSTIEKLF
TRBV12-3/TRBV12-4	TRBJ1-2	NA	ASSLMGNGYT
TRBV6-1	TRBJ1-1	NA	ASSESGTEAF
TRBV20-1	TRBJ2-4	NA	SAQLGESGIQY
TRBV20-1	TRBJ1-3	NA	SASMGGSGNTIY
TRBV11-3	TRBJ2-5	NA	ASSSTGTAKETQY